The rows below give T cell receptor beta chains drawn from one sample of a study of vaccination and CD4 T cells after COVID-19. TCRdb ran MiXCR on the PCR reads and lists one entry per CDR3 protein. The sample has several thousand distinct CDR3 sequences, about half seen once. These receptors have no known antigen. Sequencing was carried out using CD4+ T cells from blood, cultured in vitro. These receptors all come from a human donor in good health. Each CDR3 is given with its conserved first and last residue.

TRBJ1-5,TRBV6-4,CASSPDSLQPQHF
TRBJ2-7,TRBV11-2,CASQAGGPGEQYF
TRBJ1-6,TRBV19,CASSIEQGANSPLHF
TRBJ2-1,TRBV20-1,CSARESAGRARSYNEQFF
TRBJ2-7,TRBV28,CASSYDQGDIYEQYF
TRBJ1-2,TRBV30,CARSKGRESYGYTF
TRBJ2-7,TRBV2,CASKAPFVDRSSYEQYF
TRBJ1-2,TRBV29-1,CSGGGQGNYGYTF
TRBJ1-2,TRBV20-1,CSADTGGYGYTF
TRBJ1-1,TRBV4-3,CASSTEVNTEAFF
TRBJ2-5,TRBV28,CASSSTPGQAPRWETQYF
TRBJ2-3,TRBV20-1,CSARAPGQGTDTQYF
TRBJ2-3,TRBV6-1,CASTPQEVLAGEKPSTDTQYF
TRBJ1-1,TRBV5-4,CASKERGGVGTEAFF
TRBJ1-5,TRBV12-3/TRBV12-4,CASSLSGGHHPQHF
TRBJ2-7,TRBV27,CASCRVFPYEQYF